One sample yielded the 32 T cell receptor beta chains listed below, sequenced in a study of T cell responses to AZD1222 COVID-19 vaccine. The repertoire was sequenced with immunoSEQ multiplex PCR; TCRdb's copy has only in-frame clones and lacks some. The table lists 150,000 or so clones, approximately 83% of them singletons. The sample consisted of peripheral blood, taken on day 0 of AZD1222 vaccination. The source is an adult in good health.

The chain recombines TRBV30 with TRBJ2-3; 11 bases are shared with TRBD2. Per the germline V gene, CDR1 is GTSNPN and CDR2 is SVGIG (reference sequence). The CDR3 totals 15 residues. Unmatched junction bases numbered 6, after V lost 3 bases and J lost 4 bases. The chain's CDR3 is CAWRQLAGAPDTQYF. The CDR3 bases are TGTGCCTGGAGACAACTAGCGGGGGCCCCAGATACGCAGTATTTT.

This chain links TRBV21-1 with TRBJ1-1; TRBD1, the table's D call, was not compared with the DNA. TRBV21-1 is designated a pseudogene. The CDR3 sequence is 9 residues long. CDR3 in amino acids: CASSTEAFF. DNA of the CDR3: TGTGCCAGCTCGACAGAGGCTTTCTTT.

The chain couples TRBV5-1 to TRBJ2-3, with D tentatively TRBD2 (5 bases). Germline assignment: CDR1 SGHRS and CDR2 YFSETQ. The germline V and J ends were trimmed by 4 bases and 3 bases, with 6 bases remaining between them. The CDR3 runs 12 residues. CDR3 sequence (DNA): TGCGCCAGCAGCCCGGGAACAGATACGCAGTATTTT. It codes for CASSPGTDTQYF. Full variable domain (remainder filled in from reference TRBV5-1 and TRBJ2-3): KAGVTQTPRYLIKTRGQQVTLSCSPISGHRSVSWYQQTPGQGLQFLFEYFSETQRNKGNFPGRFSGRQFSNSRSEMNVSTLELGDSALYLCASSPGTDTQYFGPGTRLTVL.

The chain recombines TRBV10-3 with TRBJ1-3, with 7 bases matching TRBD1. Germline V gene lookup returns CDR1 ENHRY and CDR2 SYGVKD. This CDR3 contains 16 residues. Trimming removed 3 bases from V and 1 base from J; junction bases left unmatched: 6. The CDR3 region has the DNA TGTGCCATCAGTGATACTCGGACAGGTTCTGGAAACACCATATATTTT. This encodes CAISDTRTGSGNTIYF.

The chain joins TRBV12-5 to TRBJ2-2; no clear D. The CDR3 covers 16 residues. Looked up from germline, CDR1 is LGHNT and CDR2 is FRNRAP. The V end lost 5 bases, the J end lost 2 bases, and 15 bases lay between the germline ends. The CDR3 nucleotides are TGTGCTAGTGGTACCGACTGGGGAATCAACACCGGGGAGCTGTTTTTT. Encoded protein: CASGTDWGINTGELFF.

The table lists this clone with a count of one. The rearrangement joins TRBV5-1 to TRBJ1-2; tentatively, D is TRBD1 (5 bases). Germline V CDR1 and CDR2: SGHRS, YFSETQ. V was pared by 8 bases and J by 12 bases, with 14 bases between. The CDR3 is 10 amino acids. CDR3 in amino acids: CARGDVLHTF. CDR3 sequence (DNA): TGCGCCAGAGGGGACGTTCTCCACACCTTC.

CDR3 amino acids: CASTLGTGTYEQYF. The CDR3 DNA reads as TGTGCCAGCACACTGGGGACAGGAACCTACGAGCAGTACTTC. This chain links TRBV5-6 with TRBJ2-7; TRBD1 matches 8 bases. Germline V gene sequence: CDR1 SGHDT, CDR2 YYEEEE. The trim removed 6 bases at V and 2 bases at J, leaving 7 bases unmatched. The CDR3 is 14 amino acids.

The chain recombines TRBV4-2 with TRBJ2-7; D unresolved. Trimming took off 0 bases at V and 6 bases at J, with 9 bases between the two ends. This CDR3 has 13 amino acids. The germline V gene has CDR1 LGHNA and CDR2 YNFKEQ. The CDR3: CASSQEEPLEQYF. CDR3 nucleotide sequence: TGTGCCAGCAGCCAAGAGGAACCCCTCGAGCAGTACTTC.

The chain combines TRBV29-1 with TRBJ2-3; 11 nucleotides match TRBD2. With V trimmed by 4 bases and J by 1 base, 4 bases remained unmatched. Germline V CDR1 and CDR2: SQVTM, ANQGSEA. The CDR3 runs to 15 residues. This CDR3 is CSVGLAGGGTDTQYF. The DNA for the CDR3 is TGCAGCGTTGGATTAGCGGGAGGGGGCACAGATACGCAGTATTTT.

A word on this clone: One end of the junction does not line up with germline, which may come from a read error. The chain combines TRBV14 with TRBJ2-7, with D unresolved. Germline V gene data show CDR1 as SGHDN and CDR2 as FVKESK. The CDR3 contains 11 residues. The CDR3 is CASSFLYGQYF. The CDR3 DNA sequence: TGTGCCAGCAGCTTCCTCTACGGGCAGTACTTC.

CDR3 sequence: CASSLGGGGQPQHF. The CDR3 DNA follows: TGTGCCAGCAGTCTGGGGGGGGGTGGTCAGCCCCAGCATTTT. The chain links TRBV25-1 to TRBJ1-5; perhaps TRBD1 as D (5 bases). Per the germline V gene, CDR1 is MGHDK and CDR2 is SYGVNS. CDR3 length: 14 amino acids. The germline V and J ends were trimmed by 5 bases and 6 bases, with 14 bases remaining between them.

This clone was seen just once. The gene calls are TRBV5-1 and TRBJ2-1; no definite D call. This CDR3 has 16 amino acids. Germline CDR1 and CDR2: SGHRS and YFSETQ. Trimming shortened V by 0 bases and J by 0 bases, and 10 bases separated the two germline ends. The CDR3 loop is CASSLAPASSYNEQFF. The DNA for the CDR3 is TGCGCCAGCAGCTTGGCTCCGGCGAGCTCCTACAATGAGCAGTTCTTC.

This chain uses TRBV5-1 with TRBJ2-3, with D possibly being TRBD2 (6 bases). The V and J ends lost 5 bases and 4 bases respectively, with 14 bases between them. The CDR3 contains 14 residues. Germline V gives CDR1 SGHRS, CDR2 YFSETQ. CDR3 in amino acids: CASRPEGRSDTQYF. The CDR3 DNA reads as TGCGCCAGCAGACCCGAGGGGAGGTCAGATACGCAGTATTTT.

The rearrangement links TRBV4-1 to TRBJ1-4; a possible D gene is TRBD1 (5 bases). This CDR3 spans 16 amino acids. In germline, CDR1 is MGHRA, CDR2 YSYEKL. Trimming stripped 6 bases from V and 3 bases from J, with 17 bases between. The CDR3 spells CASRRDLGLPNEKLFF. The DNA for the CDR3 is TGCGCCAGCAGACGGGACCTAGGGCTCCCTAATGAAAAACTGTTTTTT.

The V and J genes are TRBV3-1 (or the pseudogene TRBV3-2) and TRBJ2-1; 9 bases align to TRBD2. Per the germline V gene, CDR1 is LGHDT and CDR2 is YNNKEL (reference sequence). V lost 0 bases to trimming and J lost 3 bases; unmatched junction nucleotides: 9. This CDR3 comprises 18 residues. CDR3 region: CASSQDPLAGDGYNEQFF. The CDR3 DNA reads as TGTGCCAGCAGCCAAGACCCCTTAGCGGGAGACGGCTACAATGAGCAGTTCTTC.

V is TRBV30 and J is TRBJ1-3, with 10 bases that match TRBD1. Per germline, CDR1 GTSNPN and CDR2 SVGIG (reference sequence). Unmatched junction bases numbered 4, after V lost 5 bases and J lost 3 bases. This CDR3 contains 14 residues. CDR3 loop: CAWDRGRGGNTIYF. CDR3 DNA: TGTGCCTGGGACAGGGGGCGAGGTGGAAACACCATATATTTT.

The V gene is TRBV7-2, the J gene TRBJ2-3; D gene ambiguous. The V gene lost 1 base and the J gene lost 4 bases, with 6 bases spanning the gap. CDR1 and CDR2 (germline): SGHTA, FQGNSA. This CDR3 comprises 13 residues. The chain's CDR3 is CASSLVGSDTQYF. In DNA, the CDR3 is TGTGCCAGCAGCTTAGTAGGGTCAGATACGCAGTATTTT.

V is TRBV5-5 and J is TRBJ2-7; D is perhaps TRBD1 or TRBD2 (5 bases each). CDR1 is SGHKS and CDR2 is YYEKEE in the germline V gene (reference sequence). This CDR3 comprises 14 residues. Between the trimmed V and J ends, which lost 2 bases and 3 bases, there was a span of 12 bases. The CDR3 spells CASSFWGTSYEQYF. In DNA form, the CDR3 reads TGTGCCAGCAGCTTTTGGGGGACCAGCTACGAGCAGTACTTC.

The V call is TRBV5-6, the J call TRBJ2-7; D is undetermined. Trimming took 3 bases from V and 0 from J, leaving 4 bases between them. In germline, CDR1 is SGHDT, CDR2 YYEEEE. This CDR3 spans 12 amino acids. CDR3 bases: TGTGCCAGCAGCTGGAGCTCCTACGAGCAGTACTTC. Protein product: CASSWSSYEQYF.

The chain recombines TRBV10-3 with TRBJ2-2, with 9 bases aligning to TRBD2. CDR1 and CDR2 (germline): ENHRY, SYGVKD. The V gene end was trimmed by 10 bases and the J gene end by 6 bases; junction bases not matched to a gene: 12. The CDR3 is 15 residues long. The CDR3 loop reads CASQTTVAGAGELFF. CDR3 DNA: TGTGCCAGCCAAACGACGGTAGCGGGGGCCGGGGAGCTGTTTTTT.

The chain couples TRBV5-8 to TRBJ2-1; D is unresolved. CDR1 and CDR2 from the germline V gene are SGHTS and YDEGEE. This CDR3 region has 12 residues. The V and J ends lost 4 bases and 15 bases respectively, with 17 bases between them. CDR3 nucleotides: TGTGCCAGCAGCATCCAACAAACGCCCCCGTTCTTC. Amino acid sequence: CASSIQQTPPFF.

The chain is built from TRBV10-1 and TRBJ2-7; D ambiguous. Germline loops: CDR1 WNHNN, CDR2 SYGVQD (reference sequence). The CDR3 length is 13 residues. Trimming removed 4 bases from V and 4 bases from J, with 11 bases in between. The CDR3: CASSGRLGYEQYF. The CDR3 region has the DNA TGCGCCAGCAGTGGACGGCTGGGTTACGAGCAGTACTTC.

The V and J genes are TRBV4-2 and TRBJ1-2; D is unresolved. Between the trimmed V and J ends, which lost 4 bases and 5 bases, there was a span of 8 bases. The germline CDR1 and CDR2 sequences are LGHNA and YNFKEQ. CDR3 length equals 12 residues. CDR3 sequence reads: CASSLTHYGYTF. In nucleotides, the CDR3 is TGTGCCAGCAGCCTAACCCATTATGGCTACACCTTC.

The chain combines TRBV10-3 with TRBJ2-1; 11 nucleotides line up with TRBD1. This CDR3 is built from 15 residues. Germline V gene data show CDR1 as ENHRY and CDR2 as SYGVKD. The J segment lost 8 bases and the V segment lost 4 bases, leaving 7 bases of the junction unmatched. The CDR3 spells CAISGTGTGGYEQFF. The CDR3 region has the DNA TGTGCCATCAGTGGAACCGGGACAGGGGGTTATGAGCAGTTCTTC.

This chain joins TRBV2 and TRBJ1-1; TRBD1 might be the D (5 bases). CDR1 and CDR2 (germline): SNHLY, FYNNEI. The CDR3 has 12 amino acids. V lost 1 base to trimming and J lost 5 bases, with 5 bases between them. CDR3 residues: CASSEEGTEAFF. The CDR3 DNA reads TGTGCCAGCAGTGAAGAGGGGACTGAAGCTTTCTTT.

This clone was seen just once. This chain uses TRBV12-3 or TRBV12-4 with TRBJ1-2, with D unclear. The CDR3 contains 12 residues. With 5 bases removed from V and 8 bases from J, the gap between germline ends came to 12 bases. CDR3 sequence (DNA): TGTGCCAGCAGTCCTTCCCCCGAGGGCTACACCTTC. Translated, it gives CASSPSPEGYTF.

The chain has TRBV5-1 and TRBJ1-3; D is perhaps TRBD1 (5 bases). The germline V gene encodes CDR1 SGHRS and CDR2 YFSETQ. Trimming shortened V by 0 bases and J by 4 bases, and 11 bases separated the two germline ends. CDR3 length: 15 residues. CDR3 amino acids: CASSLEAGTGNTIYF. CDR3 nucleotides: TGCGCCAGCAGCTTGGAGGCAGGGACGGGAAACACCATATATTTT. Full variable domain (missing parts from reference TRBV5-1 and TRBJ1-3): KAGVTQTPRYLIKTRGQQVTLSCSPISGHRSVSWYQQTPGQGLQFLFEYFSETQRNKGNFPGRFSGRQFSNSRSEMNVSTLELGDSALYLCASSLEAGTGNTIYFGEGSWLTVV.

V and J are TRBV6-5 and TRBJ1-5; D perhaps matches TRBD1 (5 bases). Germline V gives CDR1 MNHEY, CDR2 SVGAGI. There are 14 residues in the CDR3. Trimming took 2 bases from V and 6 from J, leaving 11 bases between them. The CDR3 spells CASSYTVGGQPQHF. The DNA for the CDR3 is TGTGCCAGCAGTTACACTGTCGGGGGTCAGCCCCAGCATTTT.

The rearrangement uses TRBV6-1 and TRBJ2-3; D is undetermined. Germline values: CDR1 MNHNS, CDR2 SASEGT. The V and J ends lost 3 bases and 2 bases respectively, with 9 bases between them. The CDR3 loop spans 14 amino acids. For the CDR3, the DNA is TGTGCCAGCAGTGAGGGCCATCACACAGATACGCAGTATTTT. Its translation is CASSEGHHTDTQYF.

A single count supports this clone. The V call is TRBV7-8, the J call TRBJ1-6, with TRBD1 matching 9 bases. CDR1 and CDR2 from the germline V gene are SGHVS and FQNEAQ. The trim removed 6 bases at V and 6 bases at J, leaving 12 bases unmatched. The CDR3 contains 17 residues. The CDR3 loop reads CASRLLGTGSSNSPLHF. As DNA, the CDR3 is TGTGCCAGCAGATTACTCGGGACAGGGAGTAGTAATTCACCCCTCCACTTT.

CDR3 bases: TGTGCCAGCAGCGGGGGGGGTGGCCAGCCCCAGCATTTT. Translation: CASSGGGGQPQHF. The chain couples TRBV27 to TRBJ1-5; tentatively, D is TRBD1 (5 bases). Per germline, CDR1 MNHEY and CDR2 SMNVEV (reference sequence). There are 13 residues in the CDR3. Trimming pared 6 bases from V and 7 bases from J, leaving 13 bases between.

The rearrangement uses TRBV11-3 and TRBJ2-3; D uncertain. This CDR3 has 14 amino acids. V lost 4 bases and J lost 4, with 12 bases in between. Germline V gene lookup returns CDR1 SGHNT and CDR2 YENEEA. The CDR3 is CASSSGLRPDTQYF. In DNA form, the CDR3 reads TGTGCCAGCAGCTCCGGTCTACGCCCAGATACGCAGTATTTT.